These 9 T cell receptor beta chains were all obtained from the same sample, sequenced in a study of blood T cell repertoires in COVID-19. Repertoires were generated with immunoSEQ multiplex PCR, while TCRdb's copy carries only in-frame clones and drops some. The sample records some 150,000 clones, approximately 90% being singletons. Sequenced material: peripheral blood. The receptor set was obtained from a woman of 80 years or more with acute or convalescent COVID-19.

This chain uses TRBV7-2 with TRBJ1-2; weak D call: TRBD1 (6 bases). The length of the CDR3 is 17 residues. The germline gives CDR1 SGHTA, CDR2 FQGNSA. The V gene lost 3 bases and the J gene lost 4 bases, with 21 bases spanning the gap. This CDR3 is CASSFGGAMRGSYGYTF. CDR3 in DNA: TGTGCCAGCAGCTTCGGGGGGGCAATGCGGGGAAGCTATGGCTACACCTTC.

The CDR3 here is CASSERAGFNYGYTF. CDR3 DNA sequence: TGTGCCAGCAGTGAAAGAGCAGGGTTTAACTATGGCTACACCTTC. The chain couples TRBV6-1 to TRBJ1-2; D may be TRBD1 (5 bases). This CDR3 region has 15 residues. V was shortened by 2 bases and J by 1 base, with 11 bases between the two germline ends. CDR1 and CDR2 from the germline V gene are MNHNS and SASEGT.

In regard to this clone: Other DNA sequences in the same sample also yield this CDR3. This chain joins TRBV5-1 and TRBJ2-3, with 8 bases identical to TRBD2. Trimming removed 1 base from V and 1 base from J; junction bases left unmatched: 2. CDR1 is SGHRS, CDR2 YFSETQ, per germline. The CDR3 is 15 residues long. The DNA of the CDR3 is TGCGCCAGCAGCTTGCCGGGAGGGGGCACAGATACGCAGTATTTT. This translates into CASSLPGGGTDTQYF. Filled out from reference TRBV5-1 and TRBJ2-3, the complete variable domain reads KAGVTQTPRYLIKTRGQQVTLSCSPISGHRSVSWYQQTPGQGLQFLFEYFSETQRNKGNFPGRFSGRQFSNSRSEMNVSTLELGDSALYLCASSLPGGGTDTQYFGPGTRLTVL.

This clone turned up a few times. The rearrangement joins TRBV5-1 to TRBJ1-3, with D perhaps matching TRBD1 (6 bases). CDR1 SGHRS and CDR2 YFSETQ come from the germline V gene. The CDR3 runs 14 residues. Trimming pared 0 bases from V and 4 bases from J, leaving 8 bases between. CDR3 sequence: CASSLAGGGNTIYF. For the CDR3, the DNA is TGCGCCAGCAGCTTGGCGGGGGGCGGAAACACCATATATTTT.

The genes are TRBV7-3 and TRBJ2-7; TRBD1 is a possible D gene (6 bases). Germline V gene lookup returns CDR1 SGHTA and CDR2 FQGTGA. CDR3 length: 13 amino acids. Trimming removed 1 base from V and 6 bases from J, with 10 bases in between. DNA of the CDR3: TGTGCCAGCAGCTTAAGAGCAGGGGTCGAGCAGTACTTC. This gives the protein CASSLRAGVEQYF.

The J gene is TRBJ2-1, the V gene TRBV11-2; TRBD1 matches at 7 bases. After removal of 5 bases from V and 4 bases from J, the junction contained 8 bases not matched to a gene. Germline V lookup: CDR1 SGHAT, CDR2 FQNNGV. CDR3 length: 15 amino acids. CDR3 DNA: TGTGCCAGCAGCCTGTACAGGGGACCTTACAATGAGCAGTTCTTC. This codes for CASSLYRGPYNEQFF.

V and J are TRBV4-1 and TRBJ1-3; TRBD1 matches at 7 bases. CDR1 is MGHRA, CDR2 YSYEKL, per germline. CDR3 length: 18 amino acids. V dropped 4 bases and J dropped 0; count of bases not matched to a gene: 12. CDR3 nucleotides: TGCGCCAGCAGCCCCGACAGGGCCGGTGTCTTCTCTGGAAACACCATATATTTT. It specifies CASSPDRAGVFSGNTIYF.

V is TRBV6-2 or TRBV6-3 and J is TRBJ1-1; 7 bases line up with TRBD1. CDR3 length: 16 residues. V shed 0 bases, J shed 7 bases, and the junction held 11 bases outside the gene matches. Germline CDR1 is MNHEY and CDR2 is SVGEGT. The CDR3 nucleotides are TGTGCCAGCAGTTACTCCTACAGGGGCCCCGTTCTTGAAGCTTTCTTT. This codes for CASSYSYRGPVLEAFF.

The genes are TRBV5-1 and TRBJ1-3; D gene ambiguous. This CDR3 spans 15 amino acids. Between the trimmed V and J ends, which lost 4 bases and 0 bases, there was a span of 11 bases. Germline-derived CDR1 and CDR2 are SGHRS and YFSETQ. CDR3 region: CASSQSGISGNTIYF. The DNA of the CDR3 is TGCGCCAGCAGCCAATCGGGGATCTCTGGAAACACCATATATTTT.